The next 25 T cell receptor delta chains were all read from a single sample in a study of gamma-delta T cells after stem cell transplantation. TCRdb processed the RT-PCR reads again with the CATT caller. Of about 4,900 delta-chain clones in the sample, 16% are singletons; the top ten hold roughly 5%. Sequenced material: gamma-delta T cells. These receptors all come from a human donor. It is not recorded whose cells these are; they may come from a transplant donor.

The V gene was left uncalled, and the J gene is TRDJ1; TRDD3 is the table's D call and was not checked against the DNA. The CDR3 length is 20 residues. In nucleotides, the CDR3 is TGTGCCCTTGGGCCCCAAACTGGGGGATACGCGTATTGCACCAGCGATAACCTCATCTTT. This codes for CALGPQTGGYAYCTSDNLIF.

The chain employs TRDV3 and TRDJ1; 10 positions match TRDD3. TCRdb records no J gene; here it was assigned by comparing the DNA to germline. This CDR3 is built from 19 residues. Trimming took 4 bases from V and 0 from J; bases not matched to a gene: 20. CDR1 is TVYSNPD and CDR2 is GDNSRS in the germline V gene (reference sequence). CDR3 region: CASHARRGDTGDYTDKLIF. DNA of the CDR3: TGTGCCTCCCACGCCAGAAGGGGGGATACGGGGGATTACACCGATAAACTCATCTTT.

V and J are TRDV1 and TRDJ2; TRDD3 is a possible D gene (6 bases). The CDR3 runs 20 residues. Germline V gene sequence: CDR1 TSWWSYY, CDR2 QGS. V shed 4 bases and J shed 0 bases, with 24 bases lying between them. CDR3 sequence: CALGVGRGVLGTALTAQLFF. The CDR3 DNA reads as TGTGCTCTTGGGGTAGGAAGGGGGGTACTGGGAACCGCTTTGACAGCACAACTCTTCTTT.

The sample holds a few counts of this clone. The rearrangement links TRDV1 to TRDJ2; D not resolved. The V and J ends lost 0 bases and 4 bases respectively, with 9 bases between them. The CDR3 runs 15 residues. Germline-derived CDR1 and CDR2 are TSWWSYY and QGS. Written as DNA, the CDR3 is TGTGCTCTTGGGGAACTGAGGAAGACGACAGCACAACTCTTCTTT. This codes for CALGELRKTTAQLFF.

A few counts support this clone. The chain has TRDV2 and TRDJ1; 9 nucleotides match TRDD3. The V and J ends lost 0 bases and 4 bases, in that order; junction bases with no gene match: 17. CDR1 and CDR2 from the germline V gene are GEAIGNYY and EKD. This CDR3 spans 19 amino acids. The CDR3 nucleotides are TGTGCCTGTGACACCGTAAGTTCCTACCGTGGGGATACGGACGATAAACTCATCTTT. This translates into CACDTVSSYRGDTDDKLIF.

No call was made for the V gene; the J gene is TRDJ1; whether TRDD3, the table's D call, matches the DNA was not checked. CDR3 length: 15 amino acids. The CDR3 nucleotides read TGTGCTAGTGGGGAAAGGGGGAGACCCACCGATAAACTCATCTTT. Residues: CASGERGRPTDKLIF.

This clone was observed a few times. The chain couples TRDV1 to TRDJ3, with 10 bases identical to TRDD3. CDR1 is TSWWSYY and CDR2 is QGS in the germline V gene. The CDR3 runs to 24 residues. The V gene end was trimmed by 3 bases and the J gene end by 0 bases; junction bases not matched to a gene: 20. The CDR3, as DNA: TGTGCTCTTGGGGAGCTACCCGAAACGTGGGGGATACATCAGAGCTCCTGGGACACCCGACAGATGTTTTTC. The encoded protein is CALGELPETWGIHQSSWDTRQMFF.

By share, this clone ranks as large. The rearrangement links TRDV2 to TRDJ2; 11 nucleotides agree with TRDD3. With V trimmed by 0 bases and J by 7 bases, 3 bases remained unmatched. The CDR3 runs 15 residues. CDR1 is GEAIGNYY and CDR2 is EKD in the germline V gene. CDR3 sequence (DNA): TGTGCCTGTGACACCCTGGGGGATACAGGAGCACAACTCTTCTTT. Protein sequence: CACDTLGDTGAQLFF.

This clone appeared a few times. The V gene is TRDV1, the J gene TRDJ1; TRDD3 is a possible D gene (6 bases). Germline V gene data show CDR1 as TSWWSYY and CDR2 as QGS. The CDR3 has 13 amino acids. V lost 6 bases and J 8 bases, leaving 16 bases between the germline ends. As DNA, the CDR3 is TGTGCTCTTGGTAGTCACATGGGGGTGAAACTCATCTTT. Its translation is CALGSHMGVKLIF.

This clone was recorded a few times. The rearrangement links TRAV29/DV5 to TRDJ1; TRDD3 agrees at 11 bases. Germline trimming cut 1 base from V and 8 bases from J; bases unmatched to any gene: 10. Germline assignment: CDR1 NSMFDY and CDR2 ISSIKDK. This CDR3 has 15 amino acids. This chain's CDR3 is CAASKAYWGISKLIF. The DNA for the CDR3 is TGTGCAGCAAGCAAAGCCTACTGGGGGATAAGCAAACTCATCTTT.

In its sample, this clone ranks as medium-sized. The chain joins TRDV1 to TRDJ2, with no clear D. The V and J ends lost 0 bases and 6 bases respectively, with 5 bases between them. The germline gives CDR1 TSWWSYY, CDR2 QGS. The CDR3 spans 13 residues. CDR3: CALGELTPAQLFF. The CDR3 DNA reads TGTGCTCTTGGGGAACTAACCCCAGCACAACTCTTCTTT.

This chain joins TRDV1 and TRDJ1; 8 bases map to TRDD3. CDR1 is TSWWSYY and CDR2 is QGS in the germline V gene. This CDR3 region has 15 residues. V lost 3 bases and J lost 3; bases outside the gene matches: 6. CDR3 loop: CALGEFLGDADKLIF. CDR3 bases: TGTGCTCTTGGGGAGTTCCTGGGGGACGCCGATAAACTCATCTTT.

The chain joins TRDV1 to TRDJ1, with 10 bases identical to TRDD3. The CDR3 sequence is 17 residues long. With 0 bases clipped from V and 6 bases from J, the junction kept 10 bases outside the gene matches. Germline V lookup: CDR1 TSWWSYY, CDR2 QGS. CDR3 sequence: CALGELSITGGSYKLIF. CDR3 nucleotides: TGTGCTCTTGGGGAACTATCTATTACTGGGGGATCTTATAAACTCATCTTT.

This clone has just a few counts. CDR3 sequence (DNA): TGTGCCTTCATTACTACTGGGGGATCCCGTGAGTACACCGATAAACTCATCTTT. Protein sequence: CAFITTGGSREYTDKLIF. The gene calls are TRDV3 and TRDJ1, with 10 bases fitting TRDD3. The CDR3 has 18 residues. The V gene end was trimmed by 3 bases and the J gene end by 0 bases; junction bases not matched to a gene: 16. Germline V gene sequence: CDR1 TVYSNPD, CDR2 GDNSRS (reference sequence).

The table lists this clone with a count of one. The chain carries TRDV2 and TRDJ1, with 7 nucleotides matching TRDD3. The J gene is absent in TCRdb and was assigned here via DNA matching to germline. J was trimmed by 0 bases and V by 2 bases; bases with no gene match: 17. CDR1 GEAIGNYY and CDR2 EKD come from the germline V gene. The CDR3 spans 19 residues. This CDR3 reads CACDKTTGVSCSYTDKLIF. The CDR3 DNA is TGTGCCTGTGACAAGACCACTGGGGTATCCTGCTCCTACACCGATAAACTCATCTTT.

This clone showed up just a few times. Other nucleotide sequences in the sample specify the same CDR3. CDR3 coding DNA: TGTGCTCTTGCAGTGCTTCCGTACTGGGGGATCGGAGGCAAAACCCCTGGCTTAACCGATAAACTCATCTTT. Encoded protein: CALAVLPYWGIGGKTPGLTDKLIF. The chain joins TRDV1 to TRDJ1, with 10 bases lining up with TRDD3. This CDR3 has 24 residues. The V gene's germline CDR1 is TSWWSYY and CDR2 QGS. The J segment lost 2 bases and the V segment lost 7 bases, leaving 34 bases of the junction unmatched.

This clone was recorded a few times. The V and J genes are TRDV1 and TRDJ1; 8 positions agree with TRDD3. V dropped 5 bases and J dropped 0; count of bases not matched to a gene: 14. Germline V gene lookup returns CDR1 TSWWSYY and CDR2 QGS. This CDR3 is built from 18 residues. This CDR3 reads CALGSRRTGGPYTDKLIF. CDR3 nucleotides: TGTGCTCTTGGGTCCCGGAGAACTGGGGGGCCGTACACCGATAAACTCATCTTT.

As regards this clone: This may arise from a read error, as a much more abundant clone is one base away. This chain links TRDV2 with TRDJ2; unclear D gene. The J gene was missing in TCRdb and was found by matching the end of the DNA to germline. CDR1 and CDR2 from the germline V gene are GEAIGNYY and EKD. Trimming took 4 bases from V and 4 from J, leaving 27 bases between them. CDR3 size: 19 residues. DNA of the CDR3: TGTGCCTGTGAGCCTCGAAGCGCTGATGGACCCCCATCGACAGCACAACTCTTCTTT. As protein: CACEPRSADGPPSTAQLFF.

This clone has a handful of counts. This chain connects TRDV1 to TRDJ1; 9 bases agree with TRDD3. CDR1 TSWWSYY and CDR2 QGS come from the germline V gene. V lost 1 base and J lost 4; bases outside the gene matches: 25. This CDR3 has 22 residues. CDR3 in DNA: TGTGCTCTTGGGGAACGGGGGCTTCCTGCCTGGGGATACGTGAAAGATCACGATAAACTCATCTTT. It is translated as CALGERGLPAWGYVKDHDKLIF.

The rearrangement links TRDV1 to TRDJ1, with 7 bases aligning to TRDD3. J was trimmed by 0 bases and V by 2 bases; bases with no gene match: 15. In germline, CDR1 is TSWWSYY, CDR2 QGS. The CDR3 has 19 residues. Written as DNA, the CDR3 is TGTGCTCTTGGGGAAGAACCCTACTGGGGATGGGGCTACACCGATAAACTCATCTTT. Its translation: CALGEEPYWGWGYTDKLIF.

In its sample, this clone was seen a few times. The V call is TRDV1, the J call TRDJ1; 11 nucleotides align to TRDD3. The CDR3 loop spans 20 amino acids. J was trimmed by 0 bases and V by 0 bases; bases with no gene match: 12. The germline CDR1 and CDR2 sequences are TSWWSYY and QGS. CDR3 region: CALGELEGYWGIRDTDKLIF. The CDR3, as DNA: TGTGCTCTTGGGGAACTCGAGGGCTACTGGGGGATAAGGGACACCGATAAACTCATCTTT.

The chain employs TRDV1 and TRDJ1; tentatively, D is TRDD3 (5 bases). No J gene was available from TCRdb, and it was assigned here by a germline match of the DNA. The CDR3 runs 15 residues. Germline V lookup: CDR1 TSWWSYY, CDR2 QGS. V shed 2 bases and J shed 5 bases, with 15 bases lying between them. CDR3: CALGEVTVVGDKLIF. For the CDR3, the DNA is TGTGCTCTTGGGGAAGTTACGGTGGTGGGGGATAAACTCATCTTT.

The rearrangement uses TRDV1 and TRDJ1; TRDD3 matches 9 bases. The J gene, absent from TCRdb, was called here by matching the DNA to germline. Per germline, CDR1 TSWWSYY and CDR2 QGS. Trimming cost V 4 bases and J 6 bases; bases outside gene matches: 24. The CDR3 runs to 20 residues. This chain's CDR3 is CALGAPSTLRYWGNPYKLIF. For the CDR3, the DNA is TGTGCTCTTGGGGCCCCGTCCACTCTACGGTACTGGGGGAACCCCTATAAACTCATCTTT.

Worth noting for this clone: Different DNA sequences within this sample yield the same CDR3. J is TRDJ1 and V is TRDV1, with D tentatively TRDD2 or TRDD3 (9 bases each). CDR3 length equals 25 residues. V was shortened by 2 bases and J by 0 bases, with 40 bases between the two germline ends. The germline V gene encodes CDR1 TSWWSYY and CDR2 QGS. This CDR3 reads CALGEMKAFLRLLGDPKSYTDKLIF. CDR3 nucleotide sequence: TGTGCTCTTGGGGAAATGAAGGCCTTCCTACGTCTACTGGGGGACCCTAAGTCGTACACCGATAAACTCATCTTT.

The V call is TRDV2, the J call TRDJ1; maybe TRDD3 (5 bases). Matching the DNA to germline supplied the J gene, which TCRdb does not give. Trimming took 0 bases from V and 0 from J, leaving 16 bases between them. Germline V lookup: CDR1 GEAIGNYY, CDR2 EKD. This CDR3 spans 17 amino acids. This CDR3 is CACDTGRRGAYTDKLIF. The CDR3 bases are TGTGCCTGTGACACCGGAAGACGGGGGGCCTACACCGATAAACTCATCTTT.